This TCR beta chain derives from a study of shared clonotypes between healthy human individuals. In regard to this clone: Its antigen is unidentified.

Every contributor of samples was a Caucasian grown-up residing in Nashville, Tennessee. Assay: immunoSEQ multiplex PCR; the TCRdb copy retains only in-frame clones and omits some. The data show approximately 2.1 million clones, 85% to 95% seen once. Findings of the study overall: Naive CD4 clonotype sharing across a few donors was about 5%. It was the non-shared clonotypes that had lower generation probabilities than clonotypes shared by all four donors.

Sequenced: naive CD4+ T cells from PBMCs. Described subset: CD45RA+ positively selected. The sequence derives from a young man in good health. Some clones in this sample may be carry-over from other donors' samples.

This CDR3 reads CASSVAGGRGRETQYF. The CDR3 coding sequence is TGTGCCAGCAGCGTAGCGGGGGGACGGGGTCGGGAGACCCAGTACTTC. The rearrangement joins TRBV9 to TRBJ2-5, with 7 nucleotides matching TRBD2. CDR3 length equals 16 residues. Per the germline V gene, CDR1 is SGDLS and CDR2 is YYNGEE. V dropped 0 bases and J dropped 5; count of bases not matched to a gene: 10. The full variable domain, completed using reference TRBV9 and TRBJ2-5, is DSGVTQTPKHLITATGQRVTLRCSPRSGDLSVYWYQQSLDQGLQFLIQYYNGEERAKGNILERFSAQQFPDLHSELNLSSLELGDSALYFCASSVAGGRGRETQYFGPGTRLLVL.